This is a list of T cell receptor beta chains from one sample in a study of response to subunit inactivated influenza vaccine. TCRdb called the RT-PCR reads again in MiXCR, with one record for every CDR3 protein. The sample holds a few hundred thousand distinct CDR3 sequences, approximately 14% seen once. Source: PBMCs from blood, taken about 12 days after vaccination. These TCRs come from a man aged 50 or older who received an inactivated influenza vaccine. Both conserved end residues are part of each CDR3. A D gene is named only where the DNA matches it firmly. Part of the rows lack a size; the others show once, few, many or a class for expanded clones.

cdr3_aa cdr3_nt d_call v_call clone_size j_call
CSAPTGVRTDTQYF TGCAGCGCCCCGACAGGGGTACGCACAGATACGCAGTATTTT TRBD1 TRBV29-1 many TRBJ2-3
CASSSEAGQSYEQYF TGTGCCAGCAGCTCCGAAGCGGGACAGTCCTACGAGCAGTACTTC - TRBV7-8 many TRBJ2-7
CASSLRMSPSLFGNIQYF TGTGCCAGCAGTTTAAGGATGTCACCCTCCCTATTCGGTAACATTCAGTACTTC - TRBV27 - TRBJ2-4
CASSAQGVNEQFF TGTGCCAGCAGTGCCCAGGGGGTCAATGAGCAGTTCTTC TRBD1 TRBV6-4 - TRBJ2-1
CASSQDGGQETQYF TGTGCCAGCAGCCAAGATGGGGGGCAAGAGACCCAGTACTTC - TRBV3-1 few TRBJ2-5
CASSEAGSLGVVGEKLFF TGCGCCAGCAGTGAGGCCGGATCCTTGGGGGTGGTTGGTGAAAAACTGTTTTTT - TRBV10-2 - TRBJ1-4
CASRLGHSNQPQHF TGTGCCAGCAGGCTGGGGCACAGCAATCAGCCCCAGCATTTT - TRBV2 few TRBJ1-5
CASSQNTGVRDTQYF TGCGCCAGCAGCCAAAACACAGGGGTTCGAGATACGCAGTATTTT TRBD1 TRBV4-3 few TRBJ2-3
CASSLSSTGGQNEQFF TGTGCCAGCAGCTTATCTTCTACGGGGGGCCAGAATGAGCAGTTCTTC - TRBV11-2 - TRBJ2-1
CSVDSAGSGETQYF TGCAGCGTTGATTCAGCAGGGAGTGGAGAGACCCAGTACTTC - TRBV29-1 many TRBJ2-5
CASSLGLAGESDTQYF TGTGCCAGCAGCTTAGGACTAGCGGGGGAATCAGATACGCAGTATTTT TRBD2 TRBV7-6 - TRBJ2-3
CASSQELSGGYNEQFF TGTGCCAGCAGCCAAGAGCTCAGCGGGGGGTACAATGAGCAGTTCTTC TRBD2 TRBV3-1 - TRBJ2-1
CAWSVQLNSEKLFF TGTGCCTGGAGTGTACAGCTTAATAGTGAAAAACTGTTTTTT - TRBV30 few TRBJ1-4
CASNHLDSGYTF TGTGCCAGCAATCACCTAGACTCGGGCTACACCTTC - TRBV6-2/TRBV6-3 - TRBJ1-2